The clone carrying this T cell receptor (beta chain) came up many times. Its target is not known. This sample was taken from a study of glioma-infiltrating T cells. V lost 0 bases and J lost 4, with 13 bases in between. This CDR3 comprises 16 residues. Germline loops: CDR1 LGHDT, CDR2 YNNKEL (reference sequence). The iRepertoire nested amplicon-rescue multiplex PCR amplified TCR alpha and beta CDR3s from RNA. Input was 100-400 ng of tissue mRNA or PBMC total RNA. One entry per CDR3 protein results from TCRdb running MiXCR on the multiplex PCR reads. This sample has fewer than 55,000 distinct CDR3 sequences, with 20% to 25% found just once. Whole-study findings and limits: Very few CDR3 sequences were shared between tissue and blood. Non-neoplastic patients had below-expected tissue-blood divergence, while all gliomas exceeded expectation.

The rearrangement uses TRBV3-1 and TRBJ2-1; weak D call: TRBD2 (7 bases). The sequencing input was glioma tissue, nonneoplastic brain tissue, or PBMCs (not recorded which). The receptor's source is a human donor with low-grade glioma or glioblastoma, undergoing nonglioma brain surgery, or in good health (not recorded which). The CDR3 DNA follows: TGTGCCAGCAGCCAAGATATGGGGGGGGCGTACAATGAGCAGTTCTTC. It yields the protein CASSQDMGGAYNEQFF.